This T cell receptor (beta chain) emerged from a study of blood T cell repertoires in COVID-19. At the level of the study: The samples span acute and convalescent COVID-19 from the United States, Italy and Spain. PBMCs, B-cell-depleted T cells, or T cells were the source of the cDNA or gDNA that made up the material.

This clone has just one count. Losses at the gene ends were 3 bases for V and 2 bases for J; bases not matched to a gene: 3. CDR3 length: 15 residues. The V gene's germline CDR1 is LNHNV and CDR2 YYDKDF (reference sequence). The assay was immunoSEQ multiplex PCR, and TCRdb's table has in-frame clones only and misses some. The sample includes approximately 130,000 clones, 88% of them seen just once. This clonotype was obtained from a human donor in a cohort sampled during active COVID-19. The specimen was peripheral blood. The chain uses TRBV15 and TRBJ1-3; 8 bases align to TRBD1. In nucleotides, the CDR3 is TGTGCCACCAGCAGTGACAGGGGTCCTGGAAACACCATATATTTT. Amino acid sequence: CATSSDRGPGNTIYF. Complete variable domain (other parts from reference TRBV15 and TRBJ1-3): DAMVIQNPRYQVTQFGKPVTLSCSQTLNHNVMYWYQQKSSQAPKLLFHYYDKDFNNEADTPDNFQSRRPNTSFCFLDIRSPGLGDTAMYLCATSSDRGPGNTIYFGEGSWLTVV.